The sequence of this TCR beta chain was determined in a study of blood T cell repertoires in COVID-19. Study overall: Acute and convalescent COVID-19 samples came from the United States, Italy and Spain.

CDR3 length: 16 residues. Germline V gene sequence: CDR1 MDHEN, CDR2 SYDVKM. The ends lost 3 bases at V and 4 bases at J; junction bases unmatched: 11. In the original processing: Counts of nucleated cells, estimated from reference gene primer amplification, were obtained. Assay: immunoSEQ multiplex PCR; the TCRdb copy retains only in-frame clones and omits some. The V and J calls and clone size were taken over from that table, and D and trimming were inferred from the DNA. This table holds approximately 110,000 clones, over 65% found once. Sequenced sample: peripheral blood. The chain is built from TRBV28 and TRBJ2-7; 8 bases fit TRBD1. This TCR was recovered from a woman aged 55-69 years with acute or convalescent COVID-19. The CDR3 reads CASSFLDRGLTYEQYF. CDR3 sequence (DNA): TGTGCCAGCAGTTTCTTAGACAGGGGATTAACTTACGAGCAGTACTTC.